The clone carrying this T cell receptor (beta chain) was recorded a few times. Its specificity is unknown. This sample is drawn from a study of vaccination and CD4 T cells after COVID-19. Treatment meaning: approximately nine-day PBMC culture with coronavirus spike peptide pools or control peptides (ViraFEST assay). The Oncomine TCR Beta short-read assay was what sequenced the DNA obtained from cultured CD4+ T cells. Using its own MiXCR run on the PCR reads, TCRdb lists one record per CDR3 protein. Of fewer than 15,000 distinct CDR3 sequences listed, around 50% are singletons. Material for sequencing was CD4+ T cells from blood, cultured in vitro. This clonotype was sampled from a human donor who had recovered from COVID-19.

DNA for the CDR3: TGCAGTGCTAGAAAGGACCCAGGGGAGGCACTGTTTTTT. Residues: CSARKDPGEALFF. This chain connects TRBV20-1 to TRBJ1-4, with D possibly TRBD1 on 6 matching bases. V shed 2 bases and J shed 13 bases, with 17 bases lying between them. The germline CDR1 and CDR2 sequences are DFQATT and SNEGSKA (reference sequence). CDR3 length: 13 residues.